These T cell receptor beta chains were read from a single sample in a study of OX40 agonist ivuxolimab in advanced cancers. The protocol was immunoSEQ multiplex PCR, while the TCRdb copy is restricted to in-frame clones and leaves out a portion. The data contain around 50,000 clones, 81% of them singletons. The material was CD4+ or CD8+ T cells sorted from blood, obtained in a trial of the OX40 agonist ivuxolimab. The source of these receptors is an adult with an advanced solid tumor such as melanoma, head and neck, liver or kidney cancer. CDR3s include the opening cysteine and the closing phenylalanine or tryptophan. The D gene is left open where the match is weak. Not every row has a clone size; where given, it reads once, few, many or a size class.

15,TRBV10-3,once,TRBJ2-2,TRBD1,CAISEGTGNTGELFF,TGTGCCATCAGTGAGGGGACAGGCAACACCGGGGAGCTGTTTTTT
15,TRBV5-1,.,TRBJ2-4,TRBD2,CASSLEAGGANIQYF,TGCGCCAGCAGCTTGGAAGCGGGGGGGGCGAACATTCAGTACTTC
14,TRBV18,.,TRBJ2-7,.,CASSRTGSYYEQYF,TGTGCCAGCTCACGTACCGGGTCATACTACGAGCAGTACTTC
12,TRBV10-3,few,TRBJ2-5,.,CAIRDGLETQYF,TGTGCCATTAGGGACGGGTTAGAGACCCAGTACTTC
13,TRBV10-1,few,TRBJ1-6,TRBD1,CASPRGRSSPLHF,TGCGCCAGCCCCAGGGGGCGGTCTTCACCCCTCCACTTT
14,TRBV11-2,.,TRBJ2-5,.,CASSLGWGAETQYF,TGTGCCAGCAGCTTAGGCTGGGGCGCGGAGACCCAGTACTTC
15,TRBV7-6,.,TRBJ1-1,.,CASSLAGPLNTEAFF,TGTGCCAGCAGCTTGGCAGGGCCCTTGAACACTGAAGCTTTCTTT
12,TRBV6-1,.,TRBJ2-7,.,CASSETRTAQYF,TGTGCCAGCAGTGAGACTCGGACAGCCCAGTACTTC
17,TRBV27,few,TRBJ2-2,TRBD2,CASSLLGAGGPPGELFF,TGTGCCAGCAGTTTATTAGGGGCGGGGGGGCCCCCCGGGGAGCTGTTTTTT
15,TRBV7-8,.,TRBJ1-1,.,CASSLVARGTTEAFF,TGTGCCAGCAGCTTAGTCGCACGGGGAACGACTGAAGCTTTCTTT
15,TRBV9,few,TRBJ1-2,.,CASSVGWGSGQGYTF,TGTGCCAGCAGCGTAGGATGGGGGTCGGGGCAGGGCTACACCTTC
17,TRBV5-6,.,TRBJ2-2,.,CASSLALGTLYTGELFF,TGTGCCAGCAGCTTGGCTTTAGGGACACTCTACACCGGGGAGCTGTTTTTT
15,TRBV18,.,TRBJ2-3,.,CASSRSFADTDTQYF,TGTGCCAGCTCCCGCTCCTTCGCGGACACAGATACGCAGTATTTT
16,TRBV2,.,TRBJ1-4,.,CASSDQNPSKGEKLFF,TGTGCCAGCAGTGATCAAAATCCATCGAAAGGTGAAAAACTGTTTTTT
13,TRBV9,once,TRBJ1-5,.,CASSGDGNQPQHF,TGTGCCAGCAGCGGCGACGGAAATCAGCCCCAGCATTTT
15,TRBV5-6,.,TRBJ1-6,.,CASSWGGTYNSPLHF,TGTGCCAGCAGCTGGGGGGGTACTTATAATTCACCCCTCCACTTT
16,TRBV5-4,once,TRBJ2-3,.,CASSLAGPTSGDTQYF,TGTGCCAGCAGCTTGGCCGGGCCGACATCGGGCGATACGCAGTATTTT
15,TRBV6-5,.,TRBJ2-3,TRBD2,CASSYRGGSPDTQYF,TGTGCCAGCAGTTACCGGGGGGGGTCCCCAGATACGCAGTATTTT
19,TRBV10-2,few,TRBJ2-4,TRBD2,CASSDRAGVLGPRENIQYF,TGCGCCAGCAGTGACCGAGCGGGGGTTCTGGGACCGCGGGAAAACATTCAGTACTTC
14,TRBV5-1,.,TRBJ1-1,.,CASSLRQQNTEAFF,TGCGCCAGCAGCTTGCGGCAGCAGAACACTGAAGCTTTCTTT
13,TRBV5-1,.,TRBJ2-7,.,CASSLTAYYEQYF,TGCGCCAGCAGCCTAACTGCCTACTACGAGCAGTACTTC
13,TRBV7-3,.,TRBJ1-1,.,CASSLHVGTEAFF,TGTGCCAGCAGCTTACACGTCGGCACTGAAGCTTTCTTT
15,TRBV6-5,once,TRBJ2-7,TRBD2,CASSTGGGRSYEQYF,TGTGCCAGCAGTACGGGGGGGGGTAGGAGCTACGAGCAGTACTTC
15,TRBV5-1,.,TRBJ2-2,.,CASSPGLGGSGELFF,TGCGCCAGCAGCCCTGGACTGGGCGGTTCCGGGGAGCTGTTTTTT
18,TRBV7-3,once,TRBJ2-1,TRBD1,CASSRTGGDTVSYNEQFF,TGTGCCAGCAGTCGGACAGGGGGAGATACGGTCTCCTACAATGAGCAGTTCTTC
15,TRBV4-1,few,TRBJ1-1,.,CASSSRVTSNTEAFF,TGCGCCAGCAGCTCCCGAGTCACATCGAACACTGAAGCTTTCTTT
16,TRBV11-2,medium-sized,TRBJ2-5,.,CASSLPVQQGWGTQYF,TGTGCCAGCAGCTTACCCGTCCAACAAGGGTGGGGGACCCAGTACTTC
14,TRBV6-1,few,TRBJ2-7,TRBD1,CASSEGQGVTEQYF,TGTGCCAGCAGCGAGGGACAGGGGGTTACCGAGCAGTACTTC
14,TRBV10-3,.,TRBJ2-7,.,CAIGTGGPSEEQYF,TGTGCCATCGGTACCGGCGGTCCCAGCGAGGAGCAGTACTTC
15,TRBV2,.,TRBJ2-1,TRBD2,CASRGGGSSYNEQFF,TGTGCCAGCAGGGGCGGGGGGAGCTCCTACAATGAGCAGTTCTTC
15,TRBV7-7,.,TRBJ2-2,.,CASSLGGQGTGELFF,TGTGCCAGCAGCTTAGGAGGTCAGGGCACCGGGGAGCTGTTTTTT
19,TRBV19,.,TRBJ1-6,TRBD1,CASNLHGTGPWVNNSPLHF,TGTGCCAGTAATCTTCACGGGACAGGTCCCTGGGTAAATAATTCACCCCTCCACTTT
16,TRBV11-3,.,TRBJ1-2,TRBD1,CASSTPSTGQAYGYTF,TGTGCCAGCAGCACACCCTCGACAGGGCAGGCCTATGGCTACACCTTC
15,TRBV7-2,.,TRBJ1-1,.,CASSLALGSFAEAFF,TGTGCCAGCAGCTTAGCGTTGGGCAGTTTCGCTGAAGCTTTCTTT
15,TRBV5-1,.,TRBJ2-3,.,CASSSAGTYTDTQYF,TGCGCCAGCAGCTCCGCCGGGACATACACAGATACGCAGTATTTT
15,TRBV27,.,TRBJ1-5,.,CASSPWEKANQPQHF,TGTGCCAGCAGCCCCTGGGAAAAAGCGAATCAGCCCCAGCATTTT
13,TRBV10-2,.,TRBJ2-7,.,CASSAGSIYEQYF,TGCGCCAGCAGTGCTGGCAGCATCTACGAGCAGTACTTC
16,TRBV11-3,.,TRBJ2-5,TRBD2,CASSFGTSGGFETQYF,TGTGCCAGCAGCTTCGGGACTAGCGGGGGGTTTGAGACCCAGTACTTC
15,TRBV28,.,TRBJ2-3,TRBD2,CASELAGVRTDTQYF,TGTGCCAGCGAACTCGCGGGGGTGCGCACAGATACGCAGTATTTT
15,TRBV5-1,few,TRBJ2-7,.,CASSLGVRGSYEQYF,TGCGCCAGCAGCTTGGGAGTGAGGGGATCCTACGAGCAGTACTTC
11,TRBV20-1,.,TRBJ1-2,.,CSASQAVGYTF,TGCAGTGCGAGCCAGGCAGTTGGCTACACCTTC
17,TRBV7-2,.,TRBJ1-5,.,CASSLARPGLSNQPQHF,TGTGCCAGCAGCTTAGCTAGACCGGGACTGAGCAATCAGCCCCAGCATTTT
14,TRBV29-1,.,TRBJ2-5,.,CSVEAGSSQETQYF,TGCAGCGTTGAAGCGGGGAGCTCCCAAGAGACCCAGTACTTC
14,TRBV6-5,few,TRBJ2-7,.,CASSGRPGIYEQYF,TGTGCCAGCAGTGGCCGCCCGGGGATCTACGAGCAGTACTTC
12,TRBV28,.,TRBJ1-5,.,CASRLFRQPQHF,TGTGCCAGCAGGCTTTTCCGTCAGCCCCAGCATTTT
14,TRBV5-1,.,TRBJ2-3,.,CASSPQVSTDTQYF,TGCGCCAGCAGCCCACAGGTCAGCACAGATACGCAGTATTTT
14,TRBV2,once,TRBJ1-2,TRBD1,CASTSGGGNYGYTF,TGTGCCAGCACGTCAGGGGGCGGTAACTATGGCTACACCTTC
14,TRBV6-1,.,TRBJ1-2,.,CASRPGIFNYGYTF,TGTGCCAGCAGACCTGGGATCTTTAACTATGGCTACACCTTC
17,TRBV11-3,.,TRBJ2-5,TRBD2,CASSLGNSGGAQETQYF,TGTGCCAGCAGCTTAGGAAATAGCGGGGGGGCACAGGAGACCCAGTACTTC
15,TRBV5-1,.,TRBJ2-2,TRBD2,CASSNGLAGAGELFF,TGCGCCAGCAGCAACGGACTAGCGGGGGCCGGGGAACTGTTTTTT
14,TRBV5-1,.,TRBJ1-1,.,CASSLEGRNTEAFF,TGCGCCAGCAGCTTGGAGGGCAGGAACACTGAAGCTTTCTTT
21,TRBV15,.,TRBJ2-5,TRBD2,CATSSAPTGRGLAGEQETQYF,TGTGCCACCAGCAGTGCTCCGACAGGGAGGGGACTAGCGGGGGAACAAGAGACCCAGTACTTC
16,TRBV7-3,.,TRBJ2-3,TRBD2,CASSLTSGVGSDTQYF,TGTGCCAGCAGCTTGACTAGCGGGGTCGGAAGCGATACGCAGTATTTT
17,TRBV9,.,TRBJ2-2,TRBD2,CASSARTSGANTGELFF,TGTGCCAGCAGCGCGAGGACTAGCGGGGCGAACACCGGGGAGCTGTTTTTT
15,TRBV7-2,once,TRBJ2-3,.,CASSLGPWGTDMQYF,TGTGCCAGCAGCTTAGGCCCATGGGGCACAGATATGCAGTATTTT
12,TRBV12-5,once,TRBJ2-5,.,CASGPAGETQYF,TGTGCTAGTGGTCCCGCAGGGGAGACCCAGTACTTC
14,TRBV5-8,.,TRBJ2-7,.,CASSRGGSNYEQYF,TGTGCCAGCAGTCGTGGGGGCAGCAACTACGAGCAGTACTTC
15,TRBV9,once,TRBJ2-7,TRBD1,CASSVAGTGFYEQYF,TGTGCCAGCAGCGTAGCCGGGACAGGGTTCTACGAGCAGTACTTC
13,TRBV19,few,TRBJ1-1,.,CASSIVWNTEAFF,TGTGCCAGTAGTATTGTGTGGAACACTGAAGCTTTCTTT